A single sample gave rise to the 21 T cell receptor beta chains below, sequenced in a study of blood T cells in healthy people across ages. Primers used in a second PCR of roughly 6 to 11 cycles were a sample-barcoded 5' primer and a J-beta primer mix. TCRdb redid the calling of the 5' RACE reads with MiXCR, one entry per CDR3 protein. The sample carries just over 800,000 distinct CDR3 sequences, around two thirds recorded once. The sample taken for sequencing was blood. Source of these receptors: a man aged 25 to 40 in good health.

J is TRBJ2-1 and V is TRBV5-6; perhaps TRBD1 as D (5 bases). The CDR3 contains 13 residues. CDR1 and CDR2 from the germline V gene are SGHDT and YYEEEE. Trimming took 0 bases from V and 6 from J, leaving 7 bases between them. DNA of the CDR3: TGTGCCAGCAGCTTGGAGGGGCCCAATGAGCAGTTCTTC. Its protein is CASSLEGPNEQFF. The full variable domain, rest sourced from reference TRBV5-6 and TRBJ2-1, is DAGVTQSPTHLIKTRGQQVTLRCSPKSGHDTVSWYQQALGQGPQFIFQYYEEEERQRGNFPDRFSGHQFPNYSSELNVNALLLGDSALYLCASSLEGPNEQFFGPGTRLTVL.

The chain uses TRBV20-1 and TRBJ2-6; D might be TRBD2 (6 bases). Trimming stripped 1 base from V and 0 bases from J, with 7 bases between. CDR3 size: 15 residues. Germline CDR1 reads DFQATT; CDR2 reads SNEGSKA (reference sequence). The CDR3 loop reads CSARVGGSGANVLTF. In DNA, the CDR3 is TGCAGTGCTAGAGTGGGGGGCTCTGGGGCCAACGTCCTGACTTTC.

In this sample, this clonotype turned up a few times. The V and J genes are TRBV20-1 and TRBJ2-1; perhaps TRBD2 as D (6 bases). This CDR3 comprises 13 residues. Germline loops: CDR1 DFQATT, CDR2 SNEGSKA (reference sequence). The germline V and J ends were trimmed by 4 bases and 7 bases, with 14 bases remaining between them. The CDR3 here is CSAIYGGANEQFF. The CDR3 nucleotides read TGCAGTGCTATCTATGGCGGGGCAAATGAGCAGTTCTTC.

The CDR3, as DNA: TGCGCCAGCAGCGCGACCGAGGATGAGCAGTTCTTC. This codes for CASSATEDEQFF. The chain has TRBV5-1 and TRBJ2-1; no reliable D call. Trimming took off 4 bases at V and 8 bases at J, with 10 bases between the two ends. In germline, CDR1 is SGHRS, CDR2 YFSETQ. The CDR3 runs 12 residues. The full variable domain, completed using reference TRBV5-1 and TRBJ2-1, is KAGVTQTPRYLIKTRGQQVTLSCSPISGHRSVSWYQQTPGQGLQFLFEYFSETQRNKGNFPGRFSGRQFSNSRSEMNVSTLELGDSALYLCASSATEDEQFFGPGTRLTVL.

In this sample, this clonotype turned up a few times. V is TRBV20-1 and J is TRBJ2-1; D is unclear. The germline V and J ends were trimmed by 1 base and 14 bases, with 3 bases remaining between them. Looked up from germline, CDR1 is DFQATT and CDR2 is SNEGSKA (reference sequence). CDR3 size: 8 residues. The CDR3 sequence: CSARGEFF. CDR3 nucleotides: TGCAGTGCTAGAGGGGAGTTCTTC.

This chain connects TRBV7-3 to TRBJ2-1; 7 bases align to TRBD1. Trimming cost V 5 bases and J 10 bases; bases outside gene matches: 8. CDR3 length equals 13 residues. The V gene's germline CDR1 is SGHTA and CDR2 FQGTGA. CDR3 region: CASSPGTALEQFF. Here the CDR3 DNA reads TGTGCCAGCAGCCCGGGGACAGCCCTCGAGCAGTTCTTC.

This clonotype was picked up many times. The chain joins TRBV7-2 to TRBJ2-7; D not certain. The V gene lost 2 bases and the J gene lost 6 bases, with 8 bases spanning the gap. CDR1 and CDR2 (germline): SGHTA, FQGNSA. The CDR3 extends over 12 amino acids. The CDR3 reads CASSLTGFEQYF. The CDR3, as DNA: TGTGCCAGCAGCTTAACCGGGTTCGAGCAGTACTTC.

This clonotype was counted only a few times. The chain recombines TRBV20-1 with TRBJ1-5; tentatively, D is TRBD1 (5 bases). The ends were cut back, 1 base at V and 7 bases at J, with 8 bases in the middle. The germline V gene has CDR1 DFQATT and CDR2 SNEGSKA (reference sequence). The CDR3 length is 12 residues. This chain's CDR3 is CSARAGRQPQHF. CDR3 in DNA: TGCAGTGCTAGAGCAGGGAGGCAGCCCCAGCATTTT.

This clonotype was detected many times. The chain uses TRBV12-3 or TRBV12-4 and TRBJ2-5; D is undetermined. The V gene lost 2 bases and the J gene lost 5 bases, with 3 bases spanning the gap. CDR3 length: 11 residues. The chain's CDR3 is CASSLRETQYF. The CDR3 DNA is TGTGCCAGCAGTTTAAGGGAGACCCAGTACTTC.

This chain joins TRBV2 and TRBJ2-1, with 8 bases identical to TRBD2. Germline CDR1 SNHLY, CDR2 FYNNEI. V was clipped by 6 bases and J by 8 bases; unmatched bases: 6. The CDR3 loop spans 13 amino acids. CDR3 coding DNA: TGTGCCAGCAGCAGCGGGGGATCGGATGAGCAGTTCTTC. Residues: CASSSGGSDEQFF.

The rearrangement uses TRBV11-1 and TRBJ2-4; the D is unclear. CDR1 is SGHAT, CDR2 FQDESV, per germline (reference sequence). With 11 bases removed from V and 6 bases from J, the gap between germline ends came to 14 bases. The length of the CDR3 is 12 residues. The CDR3 bases are TGTGCCTCCTCCCCGCGGACAAACATTCAGTACTTC. Residues: CASSPRTNIQYF.

This chain connects TRBV28 to TRBJ2-7; D is perhaps TRBD2 (5 bases). The germline V gene has CDR1 MDHEN and CDR2 SYDVKM. V gave up 7 bases and J gave up 5 bases, with 18 bases separating them. This CDR3 comprises 14 residues. The CDR3 DNA sequence: TGTGCCAGCAAGGTAGCCGGAGGAGCCAACGAGCAGTACTTC. It is translated as CASKVAGGANEQYF.

V and J are TRBV12-3 or TRBV12-4 and TRBJ2-3; 8 bases map to TRBD2. V gave up 5 bases and J gave up 4 bases; unmatched junction bases: 8. There are 15 residues in the CDR3. The CDR3 DNA follows: TGTGCCAGCAGTCCGGGGGGGGCTTGGGCAGATACGCAGTATTTT. Translation: CASSPGGAWADTQYF.

This rearrangement joins TRBV20-1 to TRBJ2-7; D may match TRBD1 or TRBD2 (5 bases each). The CDR3 length is 13 residues. Per the germline V gene, CDR1 is DFQATT and CDR2 is SNEGSKA (reference sequence). V was shortened by 3 bases and J by 4 bases, with 13 bases between the two germline ends. The CDR3 loop is CSASEGSYYEQYF. In nucleotides, the CDR3 is TGCAGTGCTAGTGAGGGGTCATATTACGAGCAGTACTTC.

The gene calls are TRBV6-2 or TRBV6-3 and TRBJ2-1; TRBD1 might be the D (6 bases). V lost 10 bases to trimming and J lost 6 bases, with 25 bases between them. CDR1 and CDR2 from the germline V gene are MNHEY and SVGEGT. CDR3 length: 16 amino acids. CDR3 DNA sequence: TGTGCCACCTCCACGAGGGGGACCGAAGGGAGCAATGAGCAGTTCTTC. Residues: CATSTRGTEGSNEQFF.

The chain has TRBV7-2 and TRBJ2-3; weak D call: TRBD2 (5 bases). The germline V and J ends were trimmed by 1 base and 6 bases, with 14 bases remaining between them. The CDR3 is 15 amino acids. Germline V CDR1 and CDR2: SGHTA, FQGNSA. CDR3 loop: CASSLVGSDSDTQYF. The CDR3 DNA is TGTGCCAGCAGCTTAGTTGGTAGCGATTCGGATACGCAGTATTTT.

The sample holds many counts of this clonotype. The rearrangement uses TRBV20-1 and TRBJ2-7; D gene ambiguous. V lost 0 bases, J lost 3 bases, and 3 bases lay in between. CDR1 and CDR2 (germline): DFQATT, SNEGSKA (reference sequence). The CDR3 consists of 11 residues. The CDR3 sequence: CSARDGYEQYF. CDR3 DNA sequence: TGCAGTGCTAGAGACGGCTACGAGCAGTACTTC.

In the case of this clonotype: Just one base apart from a much larger clone, this may be a read error. The rearrangement links TRBV25-1 to TRBJ2-4; no reliable D call. The DNA matches TRBJ2-5 better at its end, which makes the J call doubtful. Per germline, CDR1 MGHDK and CDR2 SYGVNS. The CDR3 has 13 residues. CDR3 bases: TGTGCCAACAGTGAAAGAAATTACGAGACCCAGTACTTC. It specifies CANSERNYETQYF.

Comment on this clonotype: Sequence at one end of the junction differs from germline and may be a read error. The chain employs TRBV13 and TRBJ2-7, with 9 nucleotides matching TRBD1. The CDR3 totals 15 residues. The germline V gene has CDR1 PRHDT and CDR2 FYEKMQ (reference sequence). DNA of the CDR3: TGTGCCGGCAGCTCCCGTCCCGGGACAGGGAACGAGCAGTACTTC. This translates into CAGSSRPGTGNEQYF.

For this clonotype: The junction differs from germline at one of its ends, possibly a read error. The V call is TRBV30, the J call TRBJ2-1; 7 bases match TRBD1. This CDR3 has 12 residues. The germline V gene encodes CDR1 GTSNPN and CDR2 SVGIG (reference sequence). For the CDR3, the DNA is TGTGCCTGGGGTGTGACAGGGAATGAGCAGTTCTTC. Translation: CAWGVTGNEQFF.

The chain couples TRBV27 to TRBJ1-6; 12 nucleotides match TRBD1. Germline V lookup: CDR1 MNHEY, CDR2 SMNVEV (reference sequence). Trimming at V came to 3 bases and at J to 14 bases, leaving 14 bases not matched to a gene. CDR3 length equals 17 residues. CDR3 residues: CASSLEVEKGQGATLHF. In nucleotides, the CDR3 is TGTGCCAGCAGTTTGGAGGTGGAGAAGGGACAGGGGGCCACCCTCCACTTT.